This T cell receptor beta chain was found in a study of human T cells and chemical hapten exposure (dated by TCRdb to about 2021). A note on the overall study: For sensitization, 2% DPC in acetone was applied to a roughly 2 cm by roughly 2 cm area of upper inner arm skin. About 29 alopecia patients gave blood for TCR sequencing at one to four time points (pre-sensitization, 2, 6 and 24 weeks). Peripheral blood TCR repertoire changes were tracked in vivo in alopecia patients during primary and secondary sensitization to the hapten diphenylcyclopropenone (DPC). Libraries were pooled for sequencing, and variation in per-sample TCR yields was attributed mainly to small differences in library volumes within the pool. Patch testing was done on the upper back using Finn chambers containing 0.01% DPC, and results were scored after 6 days according to International Contact Dermatitis Research Group standards. Blood samples were taken from patients before sensitization (week 0) and then at 2, 6 and about 24 weeks after DPC sensitization. Alopecia areata with under or over 50% scalp involvement, alopecia totalis and alopecia universalis were represented in the patient cohort, which was mostly female. Weekly therapeutic DPC doses were additionally applied to the scalp of patients throughout the roughly 25-week study period. Here is what the overall study found, with its caveats: The number of TCRs above 1 in 1000 frequency did not change with DPC sensitization; there was no evidence of global repertoire structure alterations. Expanded TCRs formed significantly more large CDR3 similarity clusters than pre-sensitization or healthy control sets, consistent with antigen-driven responses. Alopecia, a presumed autoimmune disease, was present in all patients, so the immune response of the patients might differ from that of healthy individuals. Patch test score was positively correlated with the number of PT1 expanded TCRs, with significance at thresholds 8, 16 and 32 but not at 4. Repeated subsampling changed both the strength of the expansion versus patch-test correlation and the threshold at which the correlation became significant.

This clonotype was found many times. What this receptor recognizes is not known. No base-level quality is on record; no much larger clone is a single base apart. The trim is 1 base for V and 4 bases for J, with a gap of 10 bases between the germline ends. CDR1 and CDR2 (SEHNR, FQNEAQ) derive from the germline V gene (reference sequence). The CDR3 numbers 14 residues from cysteine through phenylalanine. Only the CDR3 DNA stays, 42 bases, in frame from base 1. Receptor libraries were prepared by RACE. The reads were generated on a NextSeq 500. Library preparation attached unique molecular identifiers to individual cDNA molecules for quantitative, reproducible TCR counting. For every blood RNA sample, sequencing covered both the TCR alpha and TCR beta chains. The authors' pipeline ran thus. Samples had a median of 95,638 TCRs, with a range from roughly 20,000 to 690,600. The Decombinator software suite was used to annotate V, J and CDR3 in the TCR reads. To make PS versus PT1 abundance plots, every sample was subsampled to the same number of TCRs (28,000). TCRs were defined as expanded if absent before sensitization and observed at least eight times at the 2-week time point. The raw public reads went through TCRdb reprocessing: fastp at Q25, MiXCR clone calling, in-frame beta chains kept. Every distinct CDR3 protein forms one entry, paired with its most common genes and DNA. The V and J calls come from TCRdb's annotation, not from the publication. This sample holds 250,000 to 300,000 distinct CDR3 sequences; 7.5% to 9% were observed only once. Clones ranked in the top ten supply more than 1% of the sample.

Interpreted using the paper, the time point label stands for: pre-sensitization, week 0. Explained via the paper, the treatment or condition label denotes: therapeutic diphenylcyclopropenone sensitization with weekly scalp DPC. Blood at each patch-test visit was drawn before the patch test was applied. Patients were considered eligible if aged 18 to 70, diagnosed with alopecia and deemed suitable for DPC therapy, and patients were excluded if pregnant. Total RNA was extracted from unfractionated whole blood collected in Tempus Blood RNA tubes. The TCR originated in a man younger than 30 with alopecia areata. Some clones in this sample may be carry-over from other donors' samples. The material sequenced was whole blood, taken in connection with sensitization to the hapten diphenylcyclopropenone (DPC). This chain is built from TRBV7-9 and TRBJ1-2, with no confidently assigned D gene. The DNA reads TGTGCCAGCAGCTTAGGTACCGGCGCCTATGGCTACACCTTC. The resulting protein is CASSLGTGAYGYTF.